These 25 T cell receptor beta chains originate from one sample sequenced in a study of blood T cell repertoires in COVID-19. The data were produced by immunoSEQ multiplex PCR, yet TCRdb's version contains in-frame clones alone and is incomplete. The table records 30,000 to 40,000 clones, 85% to 90% of them present only once. Sample: peripheral blood. Source of these receptors: a man aged 60 to 75 with active or convalescent COVID-19.

The V and J genes are TRBV7-2 and TRBJ1-5, with D perhaps TRBD1 (6 bases). The CDR3 extends over 14 amino acids. V lost 5 bases and J lost 3, with 11 bases in between. Germline V gene sequence: CDR1 SGHTA, CDR2 FQGNSA. CDR3 bases: TGTGCCAGCAGCCCACGACAGGCCAATCAGCCCCAGCATTTT. As protein: CASSPRQANQPQHF.

This clone was recorded only once. The chain recombines TRBV5-1 with TRBJ2-2; 9 bases are shared with TRBD2. From germline, CDR1 is SGHRS and CDR2 YFSETQ. This CDR3 is 17 amino acids long. Unmatched junction bases numbered 8, after V lost 2 bases and J lost 3 bases. The CDR3: CASSFGSGRSDTGELFF. CDR3 nucleotide sequence: TGCGCCAGCAGCTTTGGTAGCGGGAGATCTGACACCGGGGAGCTGTTTTTT. The full variable domain, completed using reference TRBV5-1 and TRBJ2-2, is KAGVTQTPRYLIKTRGQQVTLSCSPISGHRSVSWYQQTPGQGLQFLFEYFSETQRNKGNFPGRFSGRQFSNSRSEMNVSTLELGDSALYLCASSFGSGRSDTGELFFGEGSRLTVL.

The chain couples TRBV4-1 to TRBJ2-2; perhaps TRBD2 as D (5 bases). The CDR3 runs 16 residues. Germline CDR1 and CDR2: MGHRA and YSYEKL. V gave up 6 bases and J gave up 6 bases, with 20 bases separating them. This CDR3 is CASSPLARTGAGELFF. In DNA form, the CDR3 reads TGCGCCAGCAGTCCCTTAGCCAGGACTGGGGCCGGGGAGCTGTTTTTT.

CDR3 sequence: CASSLPGSPHYTF. DNA for the CDR3: TGTGCCAGCAGCCTACCAGGCAGCCCTCACTACACCTTC. The chain carries TRBV6-5 and TRBJ1-2; D gene ambiguous. CDR1 is MNHEY and CDR2 is SVGAGI in the germline V gene. The CDR3 runs to 13 residues. V was shortened by 6 bases and J by 10 bases, with 18 bases between the two germline ends.

The chain carries TRBV28 and TRBJ1-4; a possible D gene is TRBD1 (6 bases). CDR3 length: 15 residues. V was pared by 6 bases and J by 4 bases, with 15 bases between. Germline CDR1 MDHEN, CDR2 SYDVKM. The DNA for the CDR3 is TGTGCCAGCAGGGGATACAGGGATATTAATGAAAAACTGTTTTTT. Its protein product is CASRGYRDINEKLFF.

J is TRBJ1-3 and V is TRBV28; no definite D call. Germline CDR1 MDHEN, CDR2 SYDVKM. This CDR3 has 17 amino acids. Trimming stripped 5 bases from V and 0 bases from J, with 17 bases between. The DNA for the CDR3 is TGTGCCAGCAGTCCGCCCCCGCGAGTCCGCTCTGGAAACACCATATATTTT. Protein sequence: CASSPPPRVRSGNTIYF.

This rearrangement joins TRBV5-1 to TRBJ1-1; a weak D match, TRBD1 (6 bases). Germline CDR1 SGHRS, CDR2 YFSETQ. The V gene lost 4 bases and the J gene lost 8 bases, with 15 bases spanning the gap. The CDR3 is made up of 13 amino acids. CDR3 sequence reads: CASSQGPYGEAFF. DNA of the CDR3: TGCGCCAGCAGCCAGGGGCCATATGGGGAAGCTTTCTTT.

The chain couples TRBV2 to TRBJ2-3; D call uncertain. Germline loops: CDR1 SNHLY, CDR2 FYNNEI. This CDR3 comprises 12 residues. Trimming left V 8 bases short and J 2 bases short, with 8 bases between. The chain's CDR3 is CASFRSTDTQYF. CDR3 nucleotides: TGTGCCAGCTTCCGGTCCACAGATACGCAGTATTTT.

The chain uses TRBV5-1 and TRBJ2-2, with TRBD2 identical over 8 bases. Looked up from germline, CDR1 is SGHRS and CDR2 is YFSETQ. The CDR3 is 16 residues long. J was trimmed by 5 bases and V by 5 bases; bases with no gene match: 11. The CDR3, as DNA: TGCGCCAGCAGTGAGGGAGCCGGGAGGGGAACCGGGGAGCTGTTTTTT. Encoded protein: CASSEGAGRGTGELFF. Using reference TRBV5-1 and TRBJ2-2 for the parts outside the CDR3, the full variable domain is KAGVTQTPRYLIKTRGQQVTLSCSPISGHRSVSWYQQTPGQGLQFLFEYFSETQRNKGNFPGRFSGRQFSNSRSEMNVSTLELGDSALYLCASSEGAGRGTGELFFGEGSRLTVL.

The rearrangement uses TRBV11-2 and TRBJ2-3; D is uncertain. Germline V gene data show CDR1 as SGHAT and CDR2 as FQNNGV. V gave up 1 base and J gave up 4 bases, with 9 bases separating them. The CDR3 covers 14 residues. CDR3 sequence reads: CASSLVRGSDTQYF. CDR3 nucleotide sequence: TGTGCCAGCAGCTTAGTTAGAGGCTCAGATACGCAGTATTTT.

Comment on this clone: The same CDR3 arises from other DNA sequences in this sample as well. V usage is TRBV6-5 and J usage is TRBJ1-5; D is possibly TRBD1 (5 bases). The CDR3 totals 14 residues. The V gene lost 4 bases and the J gene lost 5 bases, with 12 bases spanning the gap. CDR1 is MNHEY, CDR2 SVGAGI, per germline. Here the CDR3 reads CASSSDRGYQPQHF. The CDR3 region has the DNA TGTGCCAGCAGTTCCGACAGAGGTTATCAGCCCCAGCATTTT.

This clone was seen just once. V usage is TRBV12-3 or TRBV12-4 and J usage is TRBJ2-1; D remains ambiguous. The ends were cut back, 4 bases at V and 8 bases at J, with 6 bases in the middle. The CDR3 contains 11 residues. CDR3 residues: CASSYLDEQFF. The CDR3 DNA is TGTGCCAGCAGTTACTTGGATGAGCAGTTCTTC.

This chain connects TRBV3-1 (or the pseudogene TRBV3-2) to TRBJ2-5; TRBD2 might be the D (6 bases). Germline assignment: CDR1 LGHDT and CDR2 YNNKEL (reference sequence). Trimming stripped 1 base from V and 5 bases from J, with 14 bases between. This CDR3 contains 15 residues. The CDR3 bases are TGTGCCAGCAGCCAAGGACCCGGGAGCAGGGAGACCCAGTACTTC. Amino acids: CASSQGPGSRETQYF.

The V call is TRBV5-4, the J call TRBJ2-4; D not certain. CDR1 and CDR2 from the germline V gene are SGHNT and YYREEE (reference sequence). CDR3 length equals 14 residues. V lost 0 bases, J lost 0 bases, and 4 bases lay in between. The CDR3: CASSLDRAKNIQYF. Written as DNA, the CDR3 is TGTGCCAGCAGCTTGGACAGAGCCAAAAACATTCAGTACTTC.

This chain uses TRBV28 with TRBJ2-5, with TRBD2 as a possible D gene (6 bases). The CDR3 loop spans 17 amino acids. Germline V gene lookup returns CDR1 MDHEN and CDR2 SYDVKM. V lost 2 bases and J 1 base, leaving 17 bases between the germline ends. The CDR3 DNA reads TGTGCCAGCAGTTTACCCTCCTCGGGACTCTCCCAAGAGACCCAGTACTTC. This encodes CASSLPSSGLSQETQYF.

The rearrangement joins TRBV5-1 to TRBJ2-1, with 9 bases lining up with TRBD2. Germline lookup yields CDR1 SGHRS and CDR2 YFSETQ. There are 16 residues in the CDR3. V shed 4 bases and J 9 bases; nucleotides not matched to a gene: 14. CDR3 region: CASSKGLARSGGEQFF. DNA for the CDR3: TGCGCCAGCAGCAAAGGACTAGCGCGATCGGGTGGTGAGCAGTTCTTC.

J is TRBJ1-1 and V is TRBV25-1; 7 bases are shared with TRBD1. V shed 6 bases and J 1 base; nucleotides not matched to a gene: 8. There are 15 residues in the CDR3. Germline V gene sequence: CDR1 MGHDK, CDR2 SYGVNS. CDR3 bases: TGTGCCAGCAGCACCCCCGGGACAGCGAACACTGAAGCTTTCTTT. It is translated as CASSTPGTANTEAFF.

V usage is TRBV27 and J usage is TRBJ2-2; maybe TRBD1 (5 bases). CDR3 size: 12 residues. Germline V gene sequence: CDR1 MNHEY, CDR2 SMNVEV (reference sequence). Between the trimmed V and J ends, which lost 7 bases and 6 bases, there was a span of 9 bases. In nucleotides, the CDR3 is TGTGCCAGCATGCAGGGTCCCGGGGAGCTGTTTTTT. This gives the protein CASMQGPGELFF.

The chain has TRBV2 and TRBJ1-5; D might be TRBD1 (5 bases). V lost 6 bases and J 5 bases, leaving 17 bases between the germline ends. Germline V gene sequence: CDR1 SNHLY, CDR2 FYNNEI. There are 15 residues in the CDR3. Here the CDR3 reads CASSGRVSWDQPQHF. The CDR3 nucleotides are TGTGCCAGCAGCGGCAGGGTTTCATGGGATCAGCCCCAGCATTTT. The variable domain in full, with the rest retrieved from reference TRBV2 and TRBJ1-5, is EPEVTQTPSHQVTQMGQEVILRCVPISNHLYFYWYRQILGQKVEFLVSFYNNEISEKSEIFDDQFSVERPDGSNFTLKIRSTKLEDSAMYFCASSGRVSWDQPQHFGDGTRLSIL.

J is TRBJ1-4 and V is TRBV15, with D uncertain. The V end was cut by 0 bases, the J end by 6 bases, with 11 bases between. CDR1 is LNHNV, CDR2 YYDKDF, per germline (reference sequence). This CDR3 is 15 amino acids long. In DNA form, the CDR3 reads TGTGCCACCAGCAGAGATGCAGGTCTGGATGAAAAACTGTTTTTT. Amino acid sequence: CATSRDAGLDEKLFF.

In this sample, this clone turned up a few times. This chain connects TRBV9 to TRBJ2-7; D remains unclear. V lost 3 bases, J lost 4 bases, and 5 bases lay in between. The CDR3 loop spans 11 amino acids. From germline, CDR1 is SGDLS and CDR2 YYNGEE. CDR3 DNA: TGTGCCAGCAGCGCAGGTTACGAGCAGTACTTC. Its protein product is CASSAGYEQYF.

The chain has TRBV28 and TRBJ1-2, with D perhaps TRBD1 (6 bases). Trimming took off 7 bases at V and 3 bases at J, with 9 bases between the two ends. From germline, CDR1 is MDHEN and CDR2 SYDVKM. This CDR3 has 12 amino acids. The CDR3 reads CASNEGDYGYTF. The DNA for the CDR3 is TGTGCCAGCAATGAGGGGGACTATGGCTACACCTTC.

A word on this clone: At one of its ends the junction is not consistent with the germline gene, which may arise from a read error. CDR3 residues: CSVEEGVNVLTF. DNA of the CDR3: TGCAGCGTTGAAGAAGGGGTCAACGTCCTGACTTTC. The J gene is TRBJ2-6, the V gene TRBV29-1; possible D gene TRBD1, 5 bases. This CDR3 has 12 amino acids. CDR1 and CDR2 (germline): SQVTM, ANQGSEA.

The chain recombines TRBV12-3 or TRBV12-4 with TRBJ1-2; D unresolved. This CDR3 contains 13 residues. V was shortened by 3 bases and J by 2 bases, with 7 bases between the two germline ends. The CDR3 DNA follows: TGTGCCAGCAGTTTCTACGCCAACTATGGCTACACCTTC. Its translation: CASSFYANYGYTF.

J is TRBJ2-7 and V is TRBV5-6, with 9 bases matching TRBD1. Per germline, CDR1 SGHDT and CDR2 YYEEEE. There are 14 residues in the CDR3. Unmatched junction bases numbered 6, after V lost 2 bases and J lost 6 bases. Here the CDR3 DNA reads TGTGCCAGCAGCTTCGGGACAGGGCCTTTCGAGCAGTACTTC. Protein product: CASSFGTGPFEQYF.